These T cell receptor beta chains were read from a single sample in a study of blood T cell repertoires in COVID-19. Method: immunoSEQ multiplex PCR; TCRdb's copy keeps in-frame clones and lacks some. The sample records 95,000 to 120,000 clones, 81% being singletons. The source material was peripheral blood. The receptors were gathered from a man over 45 with acute or convalescent COVID-19. The CDR3 runs from the conserved cysteine through the conserved F or W. A D gene is named only where the DNA matches it firmly. Where a row states a size, it is once, few, many or the class of an expanded clone; other rows omit it.

clone_size d_call v_call cdr3_aa
. TRBD1 TRBV13 CASSTRQGARTEAFF
once TRBD1 TRBV4-1 CASSQEGRGLGNEQFF
. . TRBV6-4 CASSDRPGSLSGYTF
once TRBD1 TRBV6-1 CASSEQDRGPYGYTF
. TRBD1 TRBV18 CASSPYRQGLDYGYTF
. TRBD1 TRBV5-6 CASSGDRGYGYTF
. TRBD1 TRBV9 CASSITGDLNTEAFF
. TRBD1 TRBV9 CASSVAPSPGQGLYEQYF
. . TRBV6-5 CASSYGQFYGYTF
. . TRBV5-1 CASSSAPGGQNGYTF
. TRBD1 TRBV28 CASRRQGGSYNEQFF
few TRBD1 TRBV5-8 CASSRRQGLNYGYTF
. TRBD1 TRBV7-9 CASSLRVGTVTDTQYF
. TRBD2 TRBV29-1 CSALSSGGANEQFF
. TRBD2 TRBV28 CASSLLGLAQAYF
. TRBD1 TRBV2 CASSLTGDRGYGYTF
few . TRBV28 CASSFIRQAPSPLHF
. . TRBV5-1 CASRIDPGGNSPLHF
once . TRBV11-3 CASSDPAQGCPGNTIYF
. . TRBV3-1/TRBV3-2 CASSQDFGSGNTIYF
. . TRBV28 CASSIVDRHEDTQYF
. . TRBV11-2 CASSPPGLYQETQYF
once . TRBV5-1 CASSLIAGTNTEAFF
. . TRBV5-6 CASSLAGSGVGETQYF
. TRBD2 TRBV3-1/TRBV3-2 CASSHGSGGAISYNEQFF
. TRBD1 TRBV5-1 CASSLAPSQGQGIGYTF
. TRBD2 TRBV19 CASSISGTSGTDTQYF
. . TRBV10-2 CASKGERLNTEAFF
. . TRBV6-5 CASSYSFQRATDTQYF
. . TRBV2 CASSDLDTTRGEQFF
. . TRBV27 CASRQTGSGNTIYF
. TRBD1 TRBV6-5 CASSPMTGSAGELFF
. TRBD1 TRBV3-1/TRBV3-2 CASSPTGLEQYF
. TRBD1 TRBV10-3 CAISMDRRGYTF
. TRBD2 TRBV5-1 CASSASQGTSGPQETQYF
. TRBD1 TRBV10-3 CAISDYGQGLSDTQYF
. . TRBV7-8 CASSYMSYNSPLHF
. . TRBV6-1 CASSETYTYEQYF
. . TRBV19 CASSMGLNQPQHF
few TRBD2 TRBV6-5 CASRLAGAGELFF
. TRBD2 TRBV4-1 CASSQIEIGLAATYEQFF
. . TRBV7-6 CASSLMETANSPLHF
. . TRBV24-1 CATSDATRSYEQYF
. . TRBV5-4 CASSLRGRANTEAFF
. . TRBV10-3 CAISGGIEAFF
. TRBD1 TRBV5-1 CASSLQGAIDYGYTF
. . TRBV13 CASSKIGVSMNTEAFF
. . TRBV3-1/TRBV3-2 CASSPPRRGGTGELFF
. . TRBV6-5 CASSYGGTDTQYF
. TRBD1 TRBV5-4 CASSSTGGGYGYTF
. TRBD1 TRBV9 CASSVVDRGNSPLHF
. . TRBV4-1 CASSQSGAALYEQYF